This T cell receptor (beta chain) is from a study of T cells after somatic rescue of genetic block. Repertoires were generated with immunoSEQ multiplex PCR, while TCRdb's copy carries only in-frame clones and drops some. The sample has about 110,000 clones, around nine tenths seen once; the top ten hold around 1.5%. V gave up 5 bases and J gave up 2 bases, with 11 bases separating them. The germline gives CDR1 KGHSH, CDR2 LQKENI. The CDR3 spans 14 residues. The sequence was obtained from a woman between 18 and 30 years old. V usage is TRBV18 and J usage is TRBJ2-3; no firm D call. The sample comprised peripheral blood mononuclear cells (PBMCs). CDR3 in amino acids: CASSGRQDTDTQYF. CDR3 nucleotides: TGTGCCAGCTCAGGAAGGCAGGACACAGATACGCAGTATTTT.